This T cell receptor (beta chain) stems from a study of T cell repertoires in cytomegalovirus infection. Looking at the study overall: HLA-B-restricted CMV epitopes that are well studied, plus recently identified HLA-C-restricted ones, were used by the study. In public TCR beta signatures, there were indications of both CMV infection and matching HLA type. General observations from the study: Summed public TCR beta family frequency identified CMV carriers bearing the relevant HLA. Clonotypes of TCR beta that were HLA-C-restricted and CMV-specific dominated the ex vivo response.

As concerns this clonotype: Its antigen is unknown.

TCRdb used MiXCR to reprocess the reads, holding one entry per CDR3 protein. The sample includes about 920,000 distinct CDR3 sequences, 30% to 40% of them seen just once. V lost 4 bases to trimming and J lost 3 bases, with 12 bases between them. Germline assignment: CDR1 MNHEY and CDR2 SMNVEV (reference sequence). The CDR3 runs to 14 residues. V usage is TRBV27 and J usage is TRBJ1-2; D possibly corresponds to TRBD1 (6 bases). The sample here was cultured CD8+ T cells from PBMCs, taken from culture after CMV antigen stimulation. The TCR originated in a human donor in good health (CMV status not recorded). Some clones in this sample may be carry-over from other donors' samples. The CDR3 sequence: CASSSGGGYYGYTF. The CDR3 coding sequence is TGTGCCAGCAGTTCGGGGGGCGGTTACTATGGCTACACCTTC.